The 27 T cell receptor beta chains reported below all come from one sample, sequenced in a study of beta chain features in type 1 diabetes. Their antigen targets remain unknown. Of the isolated RNA, all was reverse transcribed, and so the sequenced material was expressed TCRB transcripts. Only in-frame clones appear in the TCRdb table, and some are missing; sequencing was by immunoSEQ multiplex PCR. The repertoire holds over 150,000 clones, 6.5% to 9.5% seen once, with about 0.9% in the top ten. Study observations and caveats: Across all four CD4+ subsets, people with type 1 diabetes showed modestly shorter TCRB CDR3s.

The specimen sequenced was central memory CD4+ T cells from blood. These receptors were collected from a woman aged 40 to 49 with type 1 diabetes.

The V call is TRBV25-1, the J call TRBJ2-2, with TRBD2 identical over 7 bases. The V and J ends lost 9 bases and 4 bases, in that order; junction bases with no gene match: 8. CDR1 is MGHDK, CDR2 SYGVNS, per germline. This CDR3 is built from 14 residues. CDR3 sequence reads: CASRAGVGTGELFF. The CDR3 DNA is TGTGCCAGTCGCGCGGGGGTCGGCACCGGGGAGCTGTTTTTT. Looking up the rest from reference TRBV25-1 and TRBJ2-2 gives the full variable domain: EADIYQTPRYLVIGTGKKITLECSQTMGHDKMYWYQQDPGMELHLIHYSYGVNSTEKGDLSSESTVSRIRTEHFPLTLESARPSHTSQYLCASRAGVGTGELFFGEGSRLTVL.

The chain joins TRBV11-2 to TRBJ2-1, with 8 bases lining up with TRBD2. Losses at the gene ends were 1 base for V and 9 bases for J; bases not matched to a gene: 8. From germline, CDR1 is SGHAT and CDR2 FQNNGV. The CDR3 is 15 amino acids. The CDR3 DNA is TGTGCCAGCAGCTTAGCCCTAGCGGGCCCCGGTGAGCAGTTCTTC. Translated: CASSLALAGPGEQFF.

This clone was seen only a few times. The J gene is TRBJ1-2, the V gene TRBV2; D is unclear. CDR1 and CDR2 (germline): SNHLY, FYNNEI. Between the trimmed V and J ends, which lost 7 bases and 3 bases, there was a span of 6 bases. This CDR3 contains 11 residues. The CDR3 is CASTRDYGYTF. The CDR3 coding sequence is TGTGCCAGCACTCGGGACTATGGCTACACCTTC.

The chain carries TRBV4-1 and TRBJ2-3; 12 bases line up with TRBD1. CDR1 and CDR2 (germline): MGHRA, YSYEKL. This CDR3 is 15 amino acids long. J was trimmed by 5 bases and V by 1 base; bases with no gene match: 1. Here the CDR3 reads CASSQGDRGRDTQYF. The CDR3 bases are TGCGCCAGCAGCCAAGGGGACAGGGGGCGAGATACGCAGTATTTT.

This clone was seen a handful of times. The V gene is TRBV2, the J gene TRBJ2-4; 10 bases are shared with TRBD2. V was clipped by 11 bases and J by 6 bases; unmatched bases: 13. CDR1 and CDR2 from the germline V gene are SNHLY and FYNNEI. The CDR3 is made up of 15 amino acids. CDR3 sequence (DNA): TGTGCCTCGCGGCCTAGCGGGAGCGGGGGAAACATTCAGTACTTC. As protein: CASRPSGSGGNIQYF.

The chain is built from TRBV5-1 and TRBJ1-1; D possibly corresponds to TRBD1 (5 bases). CDR1 is SGHRS and CDR2 is YFSETQ in the germline V gene. The V and J ends lost 3 bases and 6 bases respectively, with 18 bases between them. The CDR3 consists of 15 residues. This chain's CDR3 is CASSSSGRGKSEAFF. Written as DNA, the CDR3 is TGCGCCAGCAGCTCATCAGGGAGGGGAAAGTCTGAAGCTTTCTTT.

This clone was counted between two and nine times. The V gene is TRBV5-6, the J gene TRBJ2-7; 7 nucleotides line up with TRBD1. The CDR3 runs 13 residues. J gave up 3 bases and V 3 bases, and 3 bases lay outside the gene matches. Germline loops: CDR1 SGHDT, CDR2 YYEEEE. This CDR3 is CASSWGQLYEQYF. For the CDR3, the DNA is TGTGCCAGCAGCTGGGGACAGCTCTACGAGCAGTACTTC.

This clone was picked up a small number of times. The CDR3 DNA reads TGTGCCAGCTCCCCAGGGGCAGGAAACACCATATATTTT. This encodes CASSPGAGNTIYF. V is TRBV27 and J is TRBJ1-3; D is perhaps TRBD1 (6 bases). Germline V lookup: CDR1 MNHEY, CDR2 SMNVEV (reference sequence). The V gene lost 8 bases and the J gene lost 4 bases, with 12 bases spanning the gap. There are 13 residues in the CDR3.

This clone has more than one count but fewer than ten. The rearrangement uses TRBV7-2 and TRBJ2-2, with 14 bases that match TRBD2. V shed 5 bases and J 9 bases; nucleotides not matched to a gene: 5. The germline V gene has CDR1 SGHTA and CDR2 FQGNSA. CDR3 length equals 15 residues. The CDR3 bases are TGTGCCAGCAGCGCCGGGACTAGCGGGAGTAGGGAGCTGTTTTTT. It codes for CASSAGTSGSRELFF.

This chain connects TRBV4-1 to TRBJ1-5; 7 bases align to TRBD1. Germline V lookup: CDR1 MGHRA, CDR2 YSYEKL. Trimming cost V 4 bases and J 4 bases; bases outside gene matches: 7. The CDR3 runs to 15 residues. The CDR3 region has the DNA TGCGCCAGCAGCCCACAGGACAGGTATAATCAGCCCCAGCATTTT. Its protein is CASSPQDRYNQPQHF.

About this clone itself: Other nucleotide sequences from this sample produce the same CDR3. The V gene is TRBV9, the J gene TRBJ2-7, with D possibly matching TRBD1 (9 bases). The V gene lost 4 bases and the J gene lost 1 base, with 18 bases spanning the gap. This CDR3 spans 16 amino acids. Germline V lookup: CDR1 SGDLS, CDR2 YYNGEE. CDR3 loop: CASSPRGGQGSYEQYF. CDR3 in DNA: TGTGCCAGCAGCCCCCGGGGGGGACAGGGTTCCTACGAGCAGTACTTC.

A word on this clone: A much larger clone lies one base from this, so it may be a read error. This same CDR3 is encoded by further DNA sequences in the sample. The chain couples TRBV7-9 to TRBJ2-5, with 7 bases aligning to TRBD1. CDR1 and CDR2 from the germline V gene are SEHNR and FQNEAQ (reference sequence). V was pared by 5 bases and J by 2 bases, with 2 bases of the junction left unmatched. This CDR3 has 13 amino acids. For the CDR3, the DNA is TGTGCCAGCAGCCTGGGACAGCAAGAGACCCAGTACTTC. It encodes CASSLGQQETQYF.

The chain carries TRBV28 and TRBJ1-5, with TRBD1 identical over 12 bases. The V segment lost 4 bases and the J segment 6 bases; nucleotides outside the gene matches: 7. This CDR3 has 16 residues. Germline-derived CDR1 and CDR2 are MDHEN and SYDVKM. The CDR3 protein is CASSSAGTGGRQPQHF. As DNA, the CDR3 is TGTGCCAGCAGTTCCGCTGGGACAGGGGGCCGTCAGCCCCAGCATTTT.

This chain uses TRBV16 with TRBJ1-5; perhaps TRBD1 as D (6 bases). CDR1 is KGHSY and CDR2 is FQNENV in the germline V gene. V was trimmed by 4 bases and J by 5 bases, leaving 15 bases between them. The CDR3 totals 15 residues. CDR3 sequence: CASSRPSGDHQPQHF. CDR3 DNA sequence: TGTGCCAGCAGCCGGCCATCAGGGGACCATCAGCCCCAGCATTTT.

This clone came up a few times. V gene TRBV4-2 combines with J gene TRBJ1-1; D perhaps matches TRBD1 (6 bases). Germline CDR1 LGHNA, CDR2 YNFKEQ. V was pared by 4 bases and J by 4 bases, with 13 bases between. This CDR3 region has 14 residues. The CDR3 bases are TGTGCCAGCAGCCTCTCCGTACAGGGCACTGAAGCTTTCTTT. It encodes CASSLSVQGTEAFF.

This clone was seen only a few times. V gene TRBV28 combines with J gene TRBJ1-2; D not certain. V lost 2 bases and J 8 bases, leaving 18 bases between the germline ends. From germline, CDR1 is MDHEN and CDR2 SYDVKM. This CDR3 is 15 amino acids long. CDR3 nucleotides: TGTGCCAGCAGTTTAAGAGGAGGACGCCAAGGCGGCTACACCTTC. As protein: CASSLRGGRQGGYTF.

The gene calls are TRBV29-1 and TRBJ1-4; 9 bases match TRBD1. Trimming removed 6 bases from V and 3 bases from J; junction bases left unmatched: 14. Germline V gene lookup returns CDR1 SQVTM and CDR2 ANQGSEA. The CDR3 spans 17 residues. CDR3 protein: CSVTGTGLPAANEKLFF. CDR3 sequence (DNA): TGCAGCGTCACTGGGACAGGGCTACCAGCGGCTAATGAAAAACTGTTTTTT.

The gene calls are TRBV7-8 and TRBJ1-5; 11 nucleotides align to TRBD1. The CDR3 has 16 amino acids. Looked up from germline, CDR1 is SGHVS and CDR2 is FQNEAQ. After removal of 0 bases from V and 4 bases from J, the junction contained 2 bases not matched to a gene. The CDR3 protein is CASSLAGTGGNQPQHF. DNA of the CDR3: TGTGCCAGCAGCTTAGCGGGGACAGGGGGAAATCAGCCCCAGCATTTT.

V is TRBV6-5 and J is TRBJ2-5, with D uncertain. The tail of the sequence fits TRBJ2-7 better, so the J call may be wrong. The CDR3 contains 13 residues. The V gene's germline CDR1 is MNHEY and CDR2 SVGAGI. CDR3 amino acids: CASRRGSSYEQYF. DNA for the CDR3: TGTGCCAGCAGGCGAGGATCCTCCTACGAGCAGTACTTC.

The chain links TRBV5-4 to TRBJ1-2; TRBD1 matches at 8 bases. Germline V gives CDR1 SGHNT, CDR2 YYREEE (reference sequence). The length of the CDR3 is 15 residues. Trimming cost V 4 bases and J 4 bases; bases outside gene matches: 9. The CDR3 spells CASSTRGQGTYGYTF. CDR3 bases: TGTGCCAGCAGCACCCGCGGACAGGGAACCTATGGCTACACCTTC.

This clone was detected a few times. The CDR3 sequence is CASSWSVNTDTQYF. CDR3 DNA sequence: TGTGCCAGCAGCTGGTCAGTAAACACAGATACGCAGTATTTT. The V gene is TRBV11-1, the J gene TRBJ2-3, with D hard to call. Germline V gene data show CDR1 as SGHAT and CDR2 as FQDESV (reference sequence). V lost 4 bases, J lost 2 bases, and 10 bases lay in between. The CDR3 sequence is 14 residues long. The full variable domain, in which reference TRBV11-1 and TRBJ2-3 provide the parts outside the CDR3, is EAEVAQSPRYKITEKSQAVAFWCDPISGHATLYWYRQILGQGPELLVQFQDESVVDDSQLPKDRFSAERLKGVDSTLKIQPAELGDSAMYLCASSWSVNTDTQYFGPGTRLTVL.

This chain connects TRBV29-1 to TRBJ2-1, with unresolved D. CDR3 length: 12 residues. Between the trimmed V and J ends, which lost 3 bases and 3 bases, there was a span of 6 bases. Germline CDR1 reads SQVTM; CDR2 reads ANQGSEA. CDR3 DNA sequence: TGCAGCGTTGACGCGGACTACAATGAGCAGTTCTTC. Encoded protein: CSVDADYNEQFF.

The count of this clone is one. The chain joins TRBV9 to TRBJ1-5, with D perhaps matching TRBD1 (6 bases). Germline values: CDR1 SGDLS, CDR2 YYNGEE. V was clipped by 4 bases and J by 3 bases, with 11 bases between them. This CDR3 spans 14 amino acids. DNA for the CDR3: TGTGCCAGCAGCCTCGGACAGTTCAATCAGCCCCAGCATTTT. Its protein is CASSLGQFNQPQHF.

This clone was detected many times. For the CDR3, the DNA is TGTGCCAGTAGTAGTGCAAGAGATCAGCCCCAGCATTTT. It is translated as CASSSARDQPQHF. The gene calls are TRBV19 and TRBJ1-5, with unresolved D. CDR1 LNHDA and CDR2 SQIVND come from the germline V gene (reference sequence). This CDR3 is 13 amino acids long. The V gene lost 4 bases and the J gene lost 5 bases, with 9 bases spanning the gap. Complete variable domain (other parts from reference TRBV19 and TRBJ1-5): DGGITQSPKYLFRKEGQNVTLSCEQNLNHDAMYWYRQDPGQGLRLIYYSQIVNDFQKGDIAEGYSVSREKKESFPLTVTSAQKNPTAFYLCASSSARDQPQHFGDGTRLSIL.

The sample holds a few counts of this clone. The chain carries TRBV5-1 and TRBJ1-1; D is possibly TRBD1 (5 bases). There are 13 residues in the CDR3. CDR1 is SGHRS and CDR2 is YFSETQ in the germline V gene. Between the trimmed V and J ends, which lost 4 bases and 4 bases, there was a span of 11 bases. CDR3 protein: CASSAGGSTEAFF. Written as DNA, the CDR3 is TGCGCCAGCAGCGCGGGGGGAAGCACTGAAGCTTTCTTT.

This clone showed up many times. The chain employs TRBV4-3 and TRBJ1-2, with D maybe TRBD1 (5 bases). Germline-derived CDR1 and CDR2 are LGHNA and YSLEER. Deletions cut 0 bases from V and 6 bases from J, with 11 bases between. CDR3 length: 14 residues. CDR3 sequence: CASSQDPGPHGYTF. In nucleotides, the CDR3 is TGCGCCAGCAGCCAAGATCCAGGGCCCCATGGCTACACCTTC.

The genes are TRBV18 and TRBJ2-2, with no clear D. The CDR3 extends over 15 amino acids. Trimming cost V 3 bases and J 4 bases, with 12 bases left between them. Germline CDR1 KGHSH, CDR2 LQKENI. For the CDR3, the DNA is TGTGCCAGCTCACCGCTGGCGGCTGTCACCGGGGAGCTGTTTTTT. Its translation is CASSPLAAVTGELFF. The complete variable domain, with remaining parts taken from reference TRBV18 and TRBJ2-2, reads NAGVMQNPRHLVRRRGQEARLRCSPMKGHSHVYWYRQLPEEGLKFMVYLQKENIIDESGMPKERFSAEFPKEGPSILRIQQVVRGDSAAYFCASSPLAAVTGELFFGEGSRLTVL.